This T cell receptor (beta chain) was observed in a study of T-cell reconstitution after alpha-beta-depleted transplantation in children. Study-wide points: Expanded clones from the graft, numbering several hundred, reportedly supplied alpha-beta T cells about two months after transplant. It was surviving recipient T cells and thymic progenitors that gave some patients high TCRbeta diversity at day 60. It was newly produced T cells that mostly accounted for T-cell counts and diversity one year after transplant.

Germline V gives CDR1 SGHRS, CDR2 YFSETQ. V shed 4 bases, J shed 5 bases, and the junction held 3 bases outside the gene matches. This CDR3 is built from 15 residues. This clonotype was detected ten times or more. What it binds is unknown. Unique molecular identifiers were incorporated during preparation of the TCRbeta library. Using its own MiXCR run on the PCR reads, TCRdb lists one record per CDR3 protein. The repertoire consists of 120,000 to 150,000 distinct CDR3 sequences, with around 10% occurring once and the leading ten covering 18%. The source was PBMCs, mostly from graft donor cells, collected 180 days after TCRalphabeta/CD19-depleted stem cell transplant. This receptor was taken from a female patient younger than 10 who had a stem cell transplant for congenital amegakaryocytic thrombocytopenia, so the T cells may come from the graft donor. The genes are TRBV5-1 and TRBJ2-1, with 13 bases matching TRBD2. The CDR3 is CASSAGLAGHNEQFF. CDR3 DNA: TGCGCCAGCAGCGCGGGACTAGCGGGACACAATGAGCAGTTCTTC. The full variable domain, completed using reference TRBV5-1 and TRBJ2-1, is KAGVTQTPRYLIKTRGQQVTLSCSPISGHRSVSWYQQTPGQGLQFLFEYFSETQRNKGNFPGRFSGRQFSNSRSEMNVSTLELGDSALYLCASSAGLAGHNEQFFGPGTRLTVL.